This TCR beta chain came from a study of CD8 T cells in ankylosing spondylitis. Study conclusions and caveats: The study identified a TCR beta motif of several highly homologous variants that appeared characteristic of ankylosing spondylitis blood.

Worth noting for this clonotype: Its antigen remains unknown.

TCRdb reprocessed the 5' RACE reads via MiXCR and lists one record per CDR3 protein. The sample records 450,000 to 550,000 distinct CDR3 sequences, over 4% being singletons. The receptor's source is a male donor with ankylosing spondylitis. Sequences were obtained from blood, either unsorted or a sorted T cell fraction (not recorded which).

The CDR3 DNA follows: TGTGCCAGCAGCTTAGGGTCTAGCAGCAATGAGCAGTTCTTC. Its protein product is CASSLGSSSNEQFF. The gene calls are TRBV11-3 and TRBJ2-1; TRBD2 might be the D (5 bases). V gave up 1 base and J gave up 6 bases, with 10 bases separating them. From germline, CDR1 is SGHNT and CDR2 YENEEA. The CDR3 covers 14 residues.